The subject of this entry is one T cell receptor (beta chain). What this receptor recognizes is not known. It has no much larger one-base neighbor in the sample; base qualities were not kept. The CDR3 runs 15 amino acids, cysteine and phenylalanine included. Kept here is only the CDR3 DNA, which spans 45 bases and is read in frame from base 1. Trimming accounts for 7 bases at V and 3 bases at J, while the number of junction bases matched to no gene is 7. According to the germline V gene, CDR1 reads MNHEY and CDR2 reads SVGAGI. This sample was included in a study of OX40 agonist ivuxolimab in advanced cancers. With respect to the entire study: The costimulatory receptor OX40 (CD134) was targeted by ivuxolimab, a fully human IgG2 agonistic monoclonal antibody. Intravenous ivuxolimab was administered to patients every 2 weeks at six dose levels: 0.01, 0.1, 0.3, 1.5, 3 and 10 mg/kg. Of the 52 patients in dose escalation, about 20 had hepatocellular carcinoma, some 15 had melanoma, 9 had renal cell carcinoma and 9 had head and neck cancer. A male proportion of approximately 83% and a mean age of approximately 62 years, ranging from 23 to 79, were recorded for the dose-escalation cohort. Patients were allowed to have had prior anti-PD-1, anti-PD-L1 or anti-CTLA-4 therapy, and about 40% of the dose-escalation patients had been treated with checkpoint inhibitors. Partial responses were achieved by three dose-escalation patients, of whom one had hepatocellular carcinoma and two had cutaneous melanoma. Peripheral TCRbeta sequencing was intended to test whether TCR sequence diversity was altered and clonal T-cell expansion was caused by ivuxolimab. The paper reports the monotherapy dose-escalation portion (N ≈ 52 patients) of the phase I ivuxolimab trial. Overall study outcomes, separate from this receptor: Low levels of normalized T-cell clonal expansion were also seen in some patients who did not respond. In the 0.1-3.0 mg/kg groups, partial responders had among the lowest normalized peripheral clonal expansion, particularly in CD8+ T cells. At doses of 0.1 to 3.0 mg/kg, clonal expansion of both CD4+ and CD8+ T cells in blood was seen between baseline and week 6. Antigen specificity was not determined for the clonally expanded peripheral T cells. After ivuxolimab, more expanded clones were found on average in CD8+ T cells than in CD4+ T cells.

For sequencing of the TCRbeta CDR3 region, genomic DNA was extracted from the sorted cells. The immunoSEQ Assay was used to sequence the TCRbeta CDR3 regions. Not all clones reach the TCRdb copy of this immuneACCESS table, which keeps in-frame sequences only. Checked studies attribute under half of the gap to unresolved V genes and leave the rest unexplained. Present in this sample are tens of thousands of clones, around nine tenths of which were seen just once. The ten largest clonotypes hold approximately 0.66% of the sample. The trial excluded patients who had a history of autoimmune disease or who were on systemic immunosuppression. Peripheral blood for TCR sequencing was collected from all dose cohorts at baseline, on cycle 4 day 1, and on cycle 7 day 1. The samples were drawn from a first-in-human, open-label, multicenter phase I dose-escalation trial of ivuxolimab. Adults with locally advanced or metastatic melanoma, renal cell carcinoma, hepatocellular carcinoma or head and neck squamous cell carcinoma were enrolled in the trial. Before TCR sequencing, CD4+ T cells and CD8+ T cells from peripheral blood were sorted into separate populations.

The material sequenced was CD4+ or CD8+ T cells sorted from blood, taken in a trial of the OX40 agonist ivuxolimab. The V and J genes are TRBV6-5 and TRBJ2-1; 9 bases in the middle match TRBD2. The receptor was isolated from an adult with an advanced solid tumor such as melanoma, head and neck, liver or kidney cancer. CDR3 region: CASTSTSGRYNEQFF. The nucleotide sequence reads as follows: TGTGCCAGCACCTCGACTAGCGGTCGCTACAATGAGCAGTTCTTC.